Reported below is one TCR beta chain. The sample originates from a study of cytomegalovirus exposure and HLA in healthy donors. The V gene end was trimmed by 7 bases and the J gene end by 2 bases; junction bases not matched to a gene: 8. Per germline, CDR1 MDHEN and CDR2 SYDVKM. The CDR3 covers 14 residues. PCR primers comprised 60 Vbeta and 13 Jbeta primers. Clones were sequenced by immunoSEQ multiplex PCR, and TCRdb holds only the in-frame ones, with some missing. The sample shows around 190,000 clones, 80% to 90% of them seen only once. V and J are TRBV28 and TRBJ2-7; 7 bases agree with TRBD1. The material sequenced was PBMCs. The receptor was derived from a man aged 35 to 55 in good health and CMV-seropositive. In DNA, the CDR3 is TGTGCCAGCAACGCCGGGACAGTTCCCTACGAGCAGTACTTC. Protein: CASNAGTVPYEQYF. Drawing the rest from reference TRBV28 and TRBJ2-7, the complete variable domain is DVKVTQSSRYLVKRTGEKVFLECVQDMDHENMFWYRQDPGLGLRLIYFSYDVKMKEKGDIPEGYSVSREKKERFSLILESASTNQTSMYLCASNAGTVPYEQYFGPGTRLTVT.